This TCR beta chain emerged from a study of cytomegalovirus exposure and HLA in healthy donors. General study results and limits: Upon later analysis, HLA-associated TCR beta chains proved more clonally expanded than other, equally common chains. Some V segments could not be told apart, so they were left out, TRBV6-2 and TRBV6-3 among them.

Unmatched junction bases numbered 9, after V lost 4 bases and J lost 4 bases. CDR1 MNHEY and CDR2 SMNVEV come from the germline V gene (reference sequence). This CDR3 region has 15 residues. About this clone: As yet, its antigen is unknown.

PCR was performed using 60 Vbeta and 13 Jbeta primers. Produced via immunoSEQ multiplex PCR; TCRdb's table is partial and in-frame only. The data hold 85,000 to 130,000 clones, with approximately 77% observed a single time. This sequence joins TRBV27 and TRBJ1-1; 7 bases align to TRBD1. The sample consisted of PBMCs. The TCR sequence derives from a male donor in good health and CMV-seropositive. The CDR3: CASSSEGAWTTEAFF. CDR3 DNA sequence: TGTGCCAGCAGTTCGGAGGGGGCCTGGACCACTGAAGCTTTCTTT.